These 10 T cell receptor beta chains share one sample of origin, sequenced in a study of blood T cell repertoires in COVID-19. Sequenced by immunoSEQ multiplex PCR; TCRdb stores in-frame clones only, minus some. The sample consists of around 390,000 clones, 85% to 90% of them appearing once. Input material: PBMCs or T cells enriched from blood (not recorded which). These receptors were obtained from a woman between 50 and 59 years old who had recovered from COVID-19.

This chain uses TRBV4-1 with TRBJ2-7; 7 nucleotides line up with TRBD1. CDR3 length: 14 residues. Germline V gives CDR1 MGHRA, CDR2 YSYEKL. Trimming took 1 base from V and 2 from J; bases not matched to a gene: 2. The CDR3 bases are TGCGCCAGCAGCCAAGTCACAGGGGCCTACGAGCAGTACTTC. Protein product: CASSQVTGAYEQYF.

This chain uses TRBV7-2 with TRBJ1-5; D might be TRBD1 (5 bases). Trimming removed 3 bases at V and 3 bases at J, with 12 bases between. The length of the CDR3 is 15 residues. Germline loops: CDR1 SGHTA, CDR2 FQGNSA. In nucleotides, the CDR3 is TGTGCCAGCAGCTTGACAGTGGGCTCCAATCAGCCCCAGCATTTT. Protein: CASSLTVGSNQPQHF.

V is TRBV12-3 or TRBV12-4 and J is TRBJ2-5; 8 positions agree with TRBD2. This CDR3 has 13 amino acids. V lost 5 bases to trimming and J lost 7 bases; unmatched junction nucleotides: 6. This CDR3 reads CASSRGGRTTQYF. DNA of the CDR3: TGTGCCAGCAGTCGCGGGGGGCGGACGACCCAGTACTTC.

CDR3 protein: CASSQVTTGGGYTF. CDR3 DNA: TGTGCCAGCAGCCAAGTAACTACAGGGGGAGGCTACACCTTC. The chain combines TRBV3-1 (or the pseudogene TRBV3-2) with TRBJ1-2, with 8 bases identical to TRBD1. This CDR3 comprises 14 residues. With 1 base clipped from V and 8 bases from J, the junction kept 6 bases outside the gene matches. The germline V gene has CDR1 LGHDT and CDR2 YNNKEL (reference sequence).

DNA of the CDR3: TGTGCCAGCAGGACAACTCTAGCGGGGGGATCCTACGAGCAGTACTTC. As protein: CASRTTLAGGSYEQYF. V is TRBV5-6 and J is TRBJ2-7; the match to TRBD2 covers 11 bases. CDR1 is SGHDT, CDR2 YYEEEE, per germline. The V and J ends lost 5 bases and 1 base, in that order; junction bases with no gene match: 8. CDR3 length: 16 residues.

The chain carries TRBV29-1 and TRBJ1-1, with D perhaps matching TRBD1 (5 bases). The length of the CDR3 is 11 residues. Germline V gene sequence: CDR1 SQVTM, CDR2 ANQGSEA. V lost 6 bases and J lost 8, with 13 bases in between. CDR3 amino acids: CSVMGYREAFF. The CDR3 DNA is TGCAGCGTGATGGGTTACAGGGAAGCTTTCTTT.

The chain employs TRBV30 and TRBJ2-1; D is unclear. V was cut by 2 bases and J by 0 bases, with 5 bases left in between. Germline V gene sequence: CDR1 GTSNPN, CDR2 SVGIG (reference sequence). This CDR3 contains 13 residues. The CDR3 reads CAWSTSSYNEQFF. CDR3 sequence (DNA): TGTGCCTGGAGTACGAGCTCCTACAATGAGCAGTTCTTC.

The rearrangement uses TRBV6-5 and TRBJ1-6; D ambiguous. The V end lost 0 bases, the J end lost 6 bases, and 9 bases lay between the germline ends. From germline, CDR1 is MNHEY and CDR2 SVGAGI. CDR3 length equals 15 residues. CDR3 amino acids: CASSYSITVNSPLHF. The CDR3, as DNA: TGTGCCAGCAGTTACTCTATCACAGTTAATTCACCCCTCCACTTT.

V usage is TRBV9 and J usage is TRBJ1-2, with a tentative D call TRBD1 (6 bases). The ends were cut back, 3 bases at V and 4 bases at J, with 13 bases in the middle. The CDR3 loop spans 14 amino acids. Germline CDR1 and CDR2: SGDLS and YYNGEE. CDR3 in amino acids: CASSAQGTLYGYTF. The CDR3 nucleotides are TGTGCCAGCAGCGCTCAGGGGACCCTCTATGGCTACACCTTC.

This chain links TRBV5-1 with TRBJ2-1; D perhaps matches TRBD2 (6 bases). CDR1 SGHRS and CDR2 YFSETQ come from the germline V gene. V shed 5 bases and J shed 8 bases, with 14 bases lying between them. This CDR3 region has 13 residues. The DNA of the CDR3 is TGCGCCAGCAGACCTACTAGCACCTATGAGCAGTTCTTC. It codes for CASRPTSTYEQFF.